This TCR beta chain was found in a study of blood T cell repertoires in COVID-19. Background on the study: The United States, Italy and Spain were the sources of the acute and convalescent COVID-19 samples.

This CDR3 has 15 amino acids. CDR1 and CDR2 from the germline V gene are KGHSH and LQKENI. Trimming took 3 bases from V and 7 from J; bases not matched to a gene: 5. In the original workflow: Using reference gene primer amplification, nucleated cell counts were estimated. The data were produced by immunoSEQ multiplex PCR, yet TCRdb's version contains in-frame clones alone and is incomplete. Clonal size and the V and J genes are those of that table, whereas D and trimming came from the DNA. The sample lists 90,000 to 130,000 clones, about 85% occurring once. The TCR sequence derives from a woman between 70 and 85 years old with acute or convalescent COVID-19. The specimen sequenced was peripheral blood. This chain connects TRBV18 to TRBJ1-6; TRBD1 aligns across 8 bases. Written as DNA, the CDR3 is TGTGCCAGCTCACCTCAGGGGGCTCGAAATTCACCCCTCCACTTT. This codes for CASSPQGARNSPLHF.